These 9 T cell receptor beta chains were sequenced from one sample in a study of regulatory T cells in long-lasting Graves disease. For TCR beta, libraries came from iRepertoire HTBI primers and Arm-PCR of CDR3 regions. TCRdb used MiXCR to reprocess the multiplex PCR reads, holding one entry per CDR3 protein. Of about 540,000 distinct CDR3 sequences detected, roughly 14% appear once; the ten largest clones hold roughly a tenth. Time point here: newly diagnosed GD, antithyroid drugs for less than 3 months. From RNA extracted from PBMCs, the TCR library was made. The sample was also linked to a second study, of T cells in Graves' hyperthyroidism and ophthalmopathy.

The sequenced sample was peripheral blood mononuclear cells (PBMCs), obtained at new diagnosis, from a patient treated with antithyroid drugs. These receptors all come from a man aged 25 to 40 with Graves disease.

This clonotype was seen a few times. The chain joins TRBV20-1 to TRBJ1-1; D remains unclear. With 6 bases removed from V and 0 bases from J, the gap between germline ends came to 17 bases. The germline gives CDR1 DFQATT, CDR2 SNEGSKA (reference sequence). The CDR3 length is 15 residues. CDR3 bases: TGCAGTGCCCCAGGACTGGACTTAATGAACACTGAAGCTTTCTTT. Translated, it gives CSAPGLDLMNTEAFF.

This clonotype was seen a handful of times. The V call is TRBV7-2, the J call TRBJ2-7; weak D call: TRBD1 (5 bases). Trimming removed 1 base from V and 3 bases from J, with 13 bases in between. The CDR3 is made up of 15 amino acids. In germline, CDR1 is SGHTA, CDR2 FQGNSA. The CDR3 region has the DNA TGTGCCAGCAGCTTAGTGGGCGCCAGGGACTACGAGCAGTACTTC. This translates into CASSLVGARDYEQYF.

This clonotype has only a few counts. The J gene is TRBJ1-6, the V gene TRBV10-3, with 9 bases fitting TRBD1. V shed 6 bases and J 7 bases; nucleotides not matched to a gene: 4. The CDR3 runs 14 residues. Germline V gives CDR1 ENHRY, CDR2 SYGVKD. CDR3 sequence reads: CAISLGQGNSPLHF. CDR3 bases: TGTGCCATCAGCCTCGGACAGGGGAATTCACCCCTCCACTTT.

This clonotype was found many times. This chain links TRBV7-8 with TRBJ1-1; D gene ambiguous. This CDR3 has 13 residues. With 5 bases removed from V and 2 bases from J, the gap between germline ends came to 9 bases. Germline-derived CDR1 and CDR2 are SGHVS and FQNEAQ. CDR3 bases: TGTGCCAGCAGCACCGAACAAAACACTGAAGCTTTCTTT. It translates to CASSTEQNTEAFF.

This clonotype was seen many times. The rearrangement uses TRBV29-1 and TRBJ2-7; 13 bases fit TRBD2. Germline V gene data show CDR1 as SQVTM and CDR2 as ANQGSEA. This CDR3 has 15 amino acids. V shed 6 bases and J 0 bases; nucleotides not matched to a gene: 5. CDR3 sequence reads: CSVGTSGTSSYEQYF. The CDR3 DNA reads TGCAGCGTGGGGACTAGCGGGACGAGCTCCTACGAGCAGTACTTC.

This clonotype was observed a few times. This chain links TRBV6-1 with TRBJ2-1; 8 bases fit TRBD1. V lost 5 bases, J lost 0 bases, and 15 bases stayed unmatched. Per the germline V gene, CDR1 is MNHNS and CDR2 is SASEGT. There are 19 residues in the CDR3. The CDR3 is CASSISEQGVSSSYNEQFF. The DNA for the CDR3 is TGTGCCAGCAGTATCTCGGAACAGGGGGTTTCGAGCTCCTACAATGAGCAGTTCTTC.

This clonotype was detected ten times or more. The chain is built from TRBV28 and TRBJ2-1; possibly TRBD1 for D (6 bases). V shed 6 bases and J shed 0 bases, with 12 bases lying between them. This CDR3 has 15 residues. Per the germline V gene, CDR1 is MDHEN and CDR2 is SYDVKM. CDR3: CASSPQGSSYNEQFF. The CDR3, as DNA: TGTGCCAGCAGCCCCCAGGGGAGCTCCTACAATGAGCAGTTCTTC.

This clonotype was seen ten or more times. The chain uses TRBV2 and TRBJ1-2, with D hard to call. Trimming left V 2 bases short and J 0 bases short, with 4 bases between. The CDR3 contains 13 residues. Germline loops: CDR1 SNHLY, CDR2 FYNNEI. CDR3 coding DNA: TGTGCCAGCAGTGAAAACCCTAACTATGGCTACACCTTC. It translates to CASSENPNYGYTF.

The chain uses TRBV10-2 and TRBJ1-1; D is uncertain. Germline V lookup: CDR1 WSHSY, CDR2 SAAADI. The CDR3 extends over 18 amino acids. Trimming removed 2 bases at V and 0 bases at J, with 19 bases between. CDR3: CASSERTVVSTLNTEAFF. The CDR3 DNA follows: TGCGCCAGCAGTGAGCGGACCGTAGTCAGTACTTTGAACACTGAAGCTTTCTTT.